The subject of this entry is one T cell receptor beta chain. The clone's antigen remains unknown. No base quality information exists; no much larger clone differs at one position. These data originate in a study of blood T cells in healthy people across ages (dated by TCRdb to 2015 to 2017). With regard to the full study: In model experiments, template switching captured about one uniquely barcoded TCR beta cDNA molecule for every two T cells. Using deep sequencing normalized with unique cDNA molecular identifiers, the study measured how TCR beta repertoire diversity changes with age. The donors were divided into four age groups: young (average around 15 years), middle-aged (roughly 40), aged (about 60) and long-lived (roughly 82). Donors of different ages were randomly distributed across sequencing lanes to avoid experimental bias. The study analyzed two additional independent replicas of 1 million unique cDNA reads from the same blood draw for two donors, one aged 18 to 30 and one aged 80 or older. What the authors observed across the whole study: Observed TCR beta diversity per million T cells fell roughly linearly with age, and a significant reduction was already apparent by age around 44. Because donor CMV infection status was unknown, age-related changes in expanded clonotypes were potentially confounded. The percentage of naive T cells measured by flow cytometry correlated strongly with observed TCR beta diversity. The long-lived group showed more naive CD4+ T cells, fewer expanded clones and increased TCR diversity than the aged group, suggesting age selection. Estimates of total diversity based on one million sequenced T cells were considered lower bounds and underestimates. Since profiling was done on bulk unsorted PBMCs, naive and antigen-experienced compartments could not be conclusively compared.

Libraries were made using 5' RACE. For sequencing, an Illumina HiSeq 2500 was employed. The second PCR ran for roughly 7 to 12 cycles and used a J-beta primer mix along with a sample-barcoded 5' primer. A unique molecular identifier was introduced onto each TCR beta cDNA molecule by a template-switch 5' adaptor carrying 12 random nucleotides. Each sample yielded at least 3 million CDR3-containing paired-end reads. First-strand cDNA synthesis was performed from all RNA using the Mint cDNA synthesis kit, with priming by a TRBC-specific oligonucleotide. Following uracil-DNA glycosylase treatment, all cDNA underwent a first 18-cycle PCR with the universal primers M1SS and BC2_uni_R. The source study handled its data this way. Each sample was normalized by randomly selecting 1 million high-quality reads, each carrying a distinct molecular identifier. Reads with shared molecular identifiers were discarded instead of being binned into consensus sequences. MiTCR, set to a Q25 quality threshold and the strictest error-elimination algorithm, was used for CDR3 identification, clonotype clustering and error correction. A nonparametric unseen species model with Euler transformation was used to estimate a lower bound on total TCR beta diversity. In-frame beta chains were kept once TCRdb had trimmed the public reads at Q25 with fastp and called clones with MiXCR. Each CDR3 protein appears once, grouped with its most common genes and DNA. The V and J calls, along with clone size, are taken from TCRdb and not from the paper's own processing. For this sample there are around 850,000 distinct CDR3 sequences; around 36% appear just once. The ten largest clones represent under 15% of the sample.

The CDR1 and CDR2 encoded by the germline V gene (reference sequence) are LGHDT and YNNKEL. At the junction V is shortened by 4 bases and J by 6 bases; bases outside the gene matches: 22. There are 19 amino acids in the CDR3, from cysteine to phenylalanine inclusive. The DNA shown is the 57-base CDR3, in frame from base 1. Donors were about 36 systemically healthy Caucasian individuals from Russia aged roughly 6 to 100 years. Each donor gave approximately 9.3 milliliters of peripheral blood, collected into EDTA-treated Vacutainer tubes. Ficoll-Paque density-gradient centrifugation was used to isolate PBMCs, with at least 7 million per sample. Total RNA was extracted from PBMCs with Trizol reagent, with at least 5 micrograms obtained per sample. Naive CD45RAhigh/CD27high T cell percentages were measured by flow cytometry on a PBMC aliquot from every donor.

The rearrangement joined TRBV3-1 to TRBJ1-2, with 8 bases aligning to TRBD1. The sample was blood. This clonotype originated in a man aged 18 to 30 in good health. The CDR3 sequence is CASSPGSTGEVSSWDGYTF. At the DNA level, the sequence is TGTGCCAGCAGCCCCGGCTCGACAGGGGAGGTTTCGTCTTGGGATGGCTACACCTTC. Beyond the CDR3, the reference TRBV3-1 and TRBJ1-2 genes provide the residues; the full variable domain reads: DTAVSQTPKYLVTQMGNDKSIKCEQNLGHDTMYWYKQDSKKFLKIMFSYNNKELIINETVPNRFSPKSPDKAHLNLHINSLELGDSAVYFCASSPGSTGEVSSWDGYTFGSGTRLTVV.